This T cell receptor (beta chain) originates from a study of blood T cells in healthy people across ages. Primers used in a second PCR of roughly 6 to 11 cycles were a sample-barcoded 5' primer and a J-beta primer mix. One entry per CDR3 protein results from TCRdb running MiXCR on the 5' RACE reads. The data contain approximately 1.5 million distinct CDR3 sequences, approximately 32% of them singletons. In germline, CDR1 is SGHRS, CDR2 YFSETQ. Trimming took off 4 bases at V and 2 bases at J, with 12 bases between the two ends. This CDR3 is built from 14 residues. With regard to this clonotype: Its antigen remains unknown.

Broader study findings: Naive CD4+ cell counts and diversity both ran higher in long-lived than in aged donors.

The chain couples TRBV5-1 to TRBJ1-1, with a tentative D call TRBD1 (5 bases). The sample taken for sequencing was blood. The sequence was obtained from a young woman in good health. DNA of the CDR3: TGCGCCAGCAGCCCAGGGACCATCAACACTGAAGCTTTCTTT. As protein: CASSPGTINTEAFF.